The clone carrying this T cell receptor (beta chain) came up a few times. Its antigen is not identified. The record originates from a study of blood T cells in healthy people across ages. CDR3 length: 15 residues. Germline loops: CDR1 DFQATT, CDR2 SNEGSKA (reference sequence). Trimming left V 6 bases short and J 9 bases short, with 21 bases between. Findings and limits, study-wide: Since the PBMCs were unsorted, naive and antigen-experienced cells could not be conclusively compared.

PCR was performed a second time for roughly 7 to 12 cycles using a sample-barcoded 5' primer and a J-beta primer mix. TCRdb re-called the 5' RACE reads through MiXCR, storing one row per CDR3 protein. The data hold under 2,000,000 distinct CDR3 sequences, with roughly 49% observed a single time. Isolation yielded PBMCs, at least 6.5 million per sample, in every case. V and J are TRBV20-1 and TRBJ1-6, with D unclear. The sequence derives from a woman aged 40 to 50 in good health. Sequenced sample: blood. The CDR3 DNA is TGCAGTGCAACGACCGTCTTCACCTCGGGTTCACCCCTCCACTTT. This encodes CSATTVFTSGSPLHF.